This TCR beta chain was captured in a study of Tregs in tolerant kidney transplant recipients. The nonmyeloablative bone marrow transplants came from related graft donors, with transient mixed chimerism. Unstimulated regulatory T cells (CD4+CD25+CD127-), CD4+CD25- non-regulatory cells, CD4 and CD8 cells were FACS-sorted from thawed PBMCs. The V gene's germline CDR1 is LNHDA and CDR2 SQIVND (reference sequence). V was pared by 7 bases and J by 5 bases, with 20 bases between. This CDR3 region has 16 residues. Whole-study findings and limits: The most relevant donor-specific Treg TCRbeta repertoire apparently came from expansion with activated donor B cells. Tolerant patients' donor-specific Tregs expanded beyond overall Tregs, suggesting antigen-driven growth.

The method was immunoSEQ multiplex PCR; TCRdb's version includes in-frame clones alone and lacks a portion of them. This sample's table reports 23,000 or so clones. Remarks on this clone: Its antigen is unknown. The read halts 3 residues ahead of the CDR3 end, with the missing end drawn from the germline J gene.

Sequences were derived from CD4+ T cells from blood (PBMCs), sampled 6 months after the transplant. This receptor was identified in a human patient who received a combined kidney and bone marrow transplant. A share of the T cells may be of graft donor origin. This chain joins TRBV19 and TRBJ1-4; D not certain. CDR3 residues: CASTLNIVPGNEKLFF. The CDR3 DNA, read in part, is TGTGCCAGTACTCTCAACATTGTTCCGGGGAATGAAAAA.